This T cell receptor beta chain was identified during a study of T cells in Graves' hyperthyroidism and ophthalmopathy. Deletions cut 7 bases from V and 4 bases from J, with 18 bases between. Germline V gives CDR1 SGHRS, CDR2 YFSETQ. The CDR3 totals 15 residues. RNA transcripts yielded amplified TCR beta CDR3 regions. The HTBI set primed first-round TCR CDR3 RT-PCR. TCRdb re-called the multiplex PCR reads through MiXCR, storing one row per CDR3 protein. The table has approximately 700,000 distinct CDR3 sequences, about 15% seen once; the top ten hold under 9.5%. This clonotype was observed a few times.

Sequenced input: blood. This TCR was recovered from a man younger than 35 with Graves' hyperthyroidism. The chain recombines TRBV5-1 with TRBJ2-1; perhaps TRBD1 as D (5 bases). CDR3 nucleotides: TGCGCCAGCGGTCGGGCTCAAGGGGCTTACAATGAGCAGTTCTTC. Translated: CASGRAQGAYNEQFF.